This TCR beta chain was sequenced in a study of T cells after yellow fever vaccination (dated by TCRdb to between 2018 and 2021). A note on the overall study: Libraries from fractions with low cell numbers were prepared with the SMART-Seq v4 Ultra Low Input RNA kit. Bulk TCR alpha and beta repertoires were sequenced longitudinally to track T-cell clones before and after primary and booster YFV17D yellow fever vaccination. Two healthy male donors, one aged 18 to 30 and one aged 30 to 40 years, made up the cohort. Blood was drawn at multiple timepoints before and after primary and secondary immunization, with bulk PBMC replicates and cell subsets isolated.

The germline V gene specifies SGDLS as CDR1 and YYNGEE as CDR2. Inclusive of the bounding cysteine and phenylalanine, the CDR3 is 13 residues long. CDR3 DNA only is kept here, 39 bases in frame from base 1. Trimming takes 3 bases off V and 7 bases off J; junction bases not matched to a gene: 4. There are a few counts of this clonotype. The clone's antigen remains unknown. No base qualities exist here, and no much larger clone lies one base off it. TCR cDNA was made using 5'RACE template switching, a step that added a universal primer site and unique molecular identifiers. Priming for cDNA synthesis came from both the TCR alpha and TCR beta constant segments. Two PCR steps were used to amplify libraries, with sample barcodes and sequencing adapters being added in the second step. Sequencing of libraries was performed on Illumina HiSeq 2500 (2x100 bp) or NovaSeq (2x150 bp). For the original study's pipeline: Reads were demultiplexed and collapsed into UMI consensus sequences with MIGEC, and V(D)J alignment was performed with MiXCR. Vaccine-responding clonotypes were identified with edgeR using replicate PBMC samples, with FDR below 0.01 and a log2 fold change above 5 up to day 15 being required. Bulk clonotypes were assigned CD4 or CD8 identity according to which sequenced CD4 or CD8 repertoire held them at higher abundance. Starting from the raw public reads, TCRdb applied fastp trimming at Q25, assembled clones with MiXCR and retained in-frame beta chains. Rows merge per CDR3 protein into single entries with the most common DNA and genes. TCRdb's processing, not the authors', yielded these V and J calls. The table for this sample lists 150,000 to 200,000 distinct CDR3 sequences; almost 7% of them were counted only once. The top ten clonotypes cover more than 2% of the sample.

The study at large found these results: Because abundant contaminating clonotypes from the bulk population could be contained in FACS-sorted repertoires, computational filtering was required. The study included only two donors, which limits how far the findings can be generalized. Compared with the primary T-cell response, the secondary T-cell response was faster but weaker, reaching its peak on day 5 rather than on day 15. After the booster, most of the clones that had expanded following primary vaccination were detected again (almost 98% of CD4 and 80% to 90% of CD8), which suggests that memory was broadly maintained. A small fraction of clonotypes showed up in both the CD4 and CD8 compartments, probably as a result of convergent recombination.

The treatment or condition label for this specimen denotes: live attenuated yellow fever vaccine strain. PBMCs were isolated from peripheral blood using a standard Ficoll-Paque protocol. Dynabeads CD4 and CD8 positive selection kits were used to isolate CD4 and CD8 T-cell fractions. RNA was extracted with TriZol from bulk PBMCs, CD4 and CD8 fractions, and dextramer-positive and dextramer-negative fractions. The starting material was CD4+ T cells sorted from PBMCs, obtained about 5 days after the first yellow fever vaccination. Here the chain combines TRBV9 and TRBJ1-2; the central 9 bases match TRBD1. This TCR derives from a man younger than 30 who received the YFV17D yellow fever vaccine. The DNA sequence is TGTGCCAGCAGCGACAGGGGGCGGTTTGGCTACACCTTC. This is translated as CASSDRGRFGYTF.